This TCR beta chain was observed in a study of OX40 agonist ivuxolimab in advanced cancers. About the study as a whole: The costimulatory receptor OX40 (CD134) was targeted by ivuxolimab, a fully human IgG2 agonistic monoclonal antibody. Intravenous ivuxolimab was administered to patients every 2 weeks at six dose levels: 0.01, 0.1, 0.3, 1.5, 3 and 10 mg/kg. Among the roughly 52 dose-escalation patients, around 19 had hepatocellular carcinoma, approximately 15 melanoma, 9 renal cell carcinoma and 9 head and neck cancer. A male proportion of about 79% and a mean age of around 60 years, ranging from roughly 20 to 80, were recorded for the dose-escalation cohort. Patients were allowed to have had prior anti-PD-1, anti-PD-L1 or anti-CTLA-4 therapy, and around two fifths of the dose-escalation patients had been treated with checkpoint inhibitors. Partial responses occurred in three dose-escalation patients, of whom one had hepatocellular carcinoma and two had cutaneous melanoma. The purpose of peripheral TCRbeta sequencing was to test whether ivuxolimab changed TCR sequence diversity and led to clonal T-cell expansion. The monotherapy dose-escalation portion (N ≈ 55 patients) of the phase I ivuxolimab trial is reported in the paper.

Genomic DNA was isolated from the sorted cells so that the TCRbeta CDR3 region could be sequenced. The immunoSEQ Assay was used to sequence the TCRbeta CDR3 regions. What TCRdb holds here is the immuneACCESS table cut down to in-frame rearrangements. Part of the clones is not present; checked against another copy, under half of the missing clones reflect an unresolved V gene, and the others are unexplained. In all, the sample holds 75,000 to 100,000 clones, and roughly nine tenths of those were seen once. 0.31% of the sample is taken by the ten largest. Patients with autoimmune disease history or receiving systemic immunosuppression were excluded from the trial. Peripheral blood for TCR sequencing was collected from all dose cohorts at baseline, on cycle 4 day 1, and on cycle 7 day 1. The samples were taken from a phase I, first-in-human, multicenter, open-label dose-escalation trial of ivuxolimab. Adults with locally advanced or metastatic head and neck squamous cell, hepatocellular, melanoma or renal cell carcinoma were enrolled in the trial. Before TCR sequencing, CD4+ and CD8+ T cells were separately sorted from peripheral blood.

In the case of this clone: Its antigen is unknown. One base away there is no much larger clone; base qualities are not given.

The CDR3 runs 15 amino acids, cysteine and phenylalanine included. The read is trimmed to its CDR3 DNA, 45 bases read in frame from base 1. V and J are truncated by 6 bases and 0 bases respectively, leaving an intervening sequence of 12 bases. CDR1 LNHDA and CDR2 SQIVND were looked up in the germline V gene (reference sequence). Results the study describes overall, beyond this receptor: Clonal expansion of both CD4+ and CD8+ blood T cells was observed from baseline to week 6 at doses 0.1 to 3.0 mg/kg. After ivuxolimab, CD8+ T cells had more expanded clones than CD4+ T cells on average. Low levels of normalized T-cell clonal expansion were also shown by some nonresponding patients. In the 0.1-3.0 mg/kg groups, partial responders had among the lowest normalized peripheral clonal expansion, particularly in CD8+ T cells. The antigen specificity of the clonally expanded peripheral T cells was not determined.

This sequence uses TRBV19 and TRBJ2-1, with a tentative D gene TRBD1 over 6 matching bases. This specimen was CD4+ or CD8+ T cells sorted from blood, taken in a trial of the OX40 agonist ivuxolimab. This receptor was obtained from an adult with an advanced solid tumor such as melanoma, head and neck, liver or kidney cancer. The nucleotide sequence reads TGTGCCAGTAGGACCGACAGGAGCTCCTACAATGAGCAGTTCTTC. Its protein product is CASRTDRSSYNEQFF.